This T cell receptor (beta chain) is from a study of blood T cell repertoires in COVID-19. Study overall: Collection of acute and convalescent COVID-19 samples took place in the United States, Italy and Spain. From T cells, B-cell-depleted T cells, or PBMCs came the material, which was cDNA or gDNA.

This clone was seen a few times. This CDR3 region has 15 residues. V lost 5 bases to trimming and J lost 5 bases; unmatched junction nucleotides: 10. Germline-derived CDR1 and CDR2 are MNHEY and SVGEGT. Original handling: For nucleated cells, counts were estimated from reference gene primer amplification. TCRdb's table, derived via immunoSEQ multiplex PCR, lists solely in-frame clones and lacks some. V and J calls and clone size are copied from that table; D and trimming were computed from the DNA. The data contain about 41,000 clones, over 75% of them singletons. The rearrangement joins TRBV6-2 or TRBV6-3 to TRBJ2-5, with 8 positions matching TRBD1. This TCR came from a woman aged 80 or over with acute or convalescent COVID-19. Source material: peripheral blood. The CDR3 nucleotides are TGTGCCAGCAGTCTTTACCGGACAGGGATGGAGACCCAGTACTTC. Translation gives CASSLYRTGMETQYF.